The clone carrying this T cell receptor beta chain was recorded once. Its target is unknown. This record comes from a study of CD8+CD57+ T cells in acquired aplastic anemia. About the research overall: Each DNA sample taken from sorted CD4+ and CD8+ cells came to approximately 3 ug on average. CD4+ cells from healthy donors averaged around 10 million reads.

Whole-study findings and limits: Sharing between patients and controls was observed for twenty-nine CD8+ CDR3 sequences. The study found no significant CD8+ Simpson's diversity difference between patients and controls.

The V and J ends lost 6 bases and 2 bases, in that order; junction bases with no gene match: 8. Germline loops: CDR1 SNHLY, CDR2 FYNNEI. The CDR3 is 15 residues long. CDR3 and TCR beta VDJ profiling relied on a genomic DNA template. TCRdb reprocessed the reads with MiXCR, giving one entry per CDR3 protein. The repertoire holds around 130,000 distinct CDR3 sequences, with roughly 50% as singletons. The TCR sequence derives from a human donor in good health, serving as a control. The rearrangement links TRBV2 to TRBJ2-3, with 7 bases lining up with TRBD1. The source material was sorted CD4+, CD8+, or CD8+CD57+ T cells (not recorded which) from PBMCs. CDR3 in DNA: TGTGCCAGCAGAGAGAGGGGGCGTCTCACAGATACGCAGTATTTT. It is translated as CASRERGRLTDTQYF.